This is a list of T cell receptor beta chains from one sample in a study of T-cell reconstitution after alpha-beta-depleted transplantation in children. TCRdb processed the PCR reads anew with MiXCR; each CDR3 protein has one entry. The table has hundreds of thousands of distinct CDR3 sequences, 15% to 20% seen once; the top ten hold roughly 41%. The sequencing used PBMCs, mostly from graft donor cells, collected 360 days after TCRalphabeta/CD19-depleted stem cell transplant. These receptors were taken from a male patient aged 2 to 9 who had a stem cell transplant for acute lymphoblastic leukemia, so the T cells may come from the graft donor. CDR3s include the opening cysteine and the closing phenylalanine or tryptophan. Each record gives: CDR3 DNA, CDR3 protein, V gene, clone size, J gene, D gene. D genes are given only for firm matches. Size is omitted from some rows. Given values are once, few, many or a class for expanded clones.

TGTGCCAGCAGTTGGGGGGTTATCACCGGGACTAGGTGGGACTACGGGATCTACAATGAGCAGTTCTTC | CASSWGVITGTRWDYGIYNEQFF | TRBV6-2/TRBV6-3 | few | TRBJ2-1 | TRBD2
TGTGCCAGCAGTTTAGGGCTAGCGGGAGTTTTAGGAGGTCGCCGGTACGAGCAGTACTTC | CASSLGLAGVLGGRRYEQYF | TRBV12-3/TRBV12-4 | few | TRBJ2-7 | TRBD2
TGTGCCATCAGTGACGTGGCAGGGACTAACACTGAAGCTTTCTTT | CAISDVAGTNTEAFF | TRBV10-3 | many | TRBJ1-1 | NA
TGCAGCGTTAACAGGGCTATGAACACTGAAGCTTTCTTT | CSVNRAMNTEAFF | TRBV29-1 | few | TRBJ1-1 | NA
TGCGCCAGCAGCCAAGGTTTAGCGGTCTACTACGAGCAGTACTTC | CASSQGLAVYYEQYF | TRBV4-3 | few | TRBJ2-7 | NA
TGTGCCAGCAGTTCATGGGGGTCCGAGCAGTACTTC | CASSSWGSEQYF | TRBV28 | NA | TRBJ2-7 | NA
TGTGCCAGCAGTTTCCCTACTAGCGATGAGCAGTTCTTC | CASSFPTSDEQFF | TRBV12-3/TRBV12-4 | many | TRBJ2-1 | TRBD2
TGCAGTGCGCAACTAGCGGGAGCAGCCATTGAGCAGTTCTTC | CSAQLAGAAIEQFF | TRBV20-1 | NA | TRBJ2-1 | TRBD2
TGTGCCTGGGACAGGGCTCAGGGACGCACAGATACGCAGTATTTT | CAWDRAQGRTDTQYF | TRBV30 | NA | TRBJ2-3 | TRBD1
TGTGCCAGCACCCACTGGGCAGGGGCGGTCACCGGGGAGCTGTTTTTT | CASTHWAGAVTGELFF | TRBV28 | NA | TRBJ2-2 | NA
TGTGCCAGCAGCCTCAAAACTAGCCAAATACACAATGAGCAGTTCTTC | CASSLKTSQIHNEQFF | TRBV12-3/TRBV12-4 | few | TRBJ2-1 | NA
TGTGCCAGCAGCCTCCTCAGCGGAAGCACAGATACGCAGTATTTT | CASSLLSGSTDTQYF | TRBV4-2 | few | TRBJ2-3 | NA
TGTGCCAGCAGTGCTGGGATAGGACCCTACAATGAGCAGTTCTTC | CASSAGIGPYNEQFF | TRBV6-4 | NA | TRBJ2-1 | NA
TGTGCCAGCAGTTTGATGGAATGGGAGCAGTTCTTC | CASSLMEWEQFF | TRBV28 | few | TRBJ2-1 | NA
TGCAGTGCTCAACAGGGGATTCAAGAGACCCAGTACTTC | CSAQQGIQETQYF | TRBV20-1 | few | TRBJ2-5 | TRBD1
TGCAGTGCCGGGACAAACAACTACGAGCAGTACTTC | CSAGTNNYEQYF | TRBV20-1 | few | TRBJ2-7 | NA
TGTGCCAGCAGCTTAGTCGGCAGACCCTACGAGCAGTACTTC | CASSLVGRPYEQYF | TRBV7-9 | many | TRBJ2-7 | NA
TGCAGTGCTAGAGATAGGACAGGGCCGTCCCAGACCCAGTACTTC | CSARDRTGPSQTQYF | TRBV20-1 | NA | TRBJ2-5 | TRBD1
TGTGCCAGCAGCGAAGCGGGACTAGGGTACAATGAGCAGTTCTTC | CASSEAGLGYNEQFF | TRBV12-3/TRBV12-4 | NA | TRBJ2-1 | TRBD2
TGTGCCAGCAGCGGACGCAGCGGGAGGGATTCTAGCACAGATACGCAGTATTTT | CASSGRSGRDSSTDTQYF | TRBV9 | NA | TRBJ2-3 | TRBD2
TGTGCCAGCAGTATGTCAGATACGCAGTATTTT | CASSMSDTQYF | TRBV6-2/TRBV6-3 | NA | TRBJ2-3 | NA
TGTGCCAGCACCGTCGTGGGAGGGGCCAAAAAGACCCAGTACTTC | CASTVVGGAKKTQYF | TRBV4-2 | NA | TRBJ2-5 | TRBD2
TGTGCCAGCAGTTTTAGGTGGACTAGCGGGAGGGGAGAGACCCAGTACTTC | CASSFRWTSGRGETQYF | TRBV28 | few | TRBJ2-5 | TRBD2
TGTGCCAGCAGCCGACATGGGACAGGGTCAGATACGCAGTATTTT | CASSRHGTGSDTQYF | TRBV28 | few | TRBJ2-3 | TRBD1
TGTGCCAGCAGTTCCCTGCTCCGTACTAGCGGGAGAGGGTTAAGGAATGAGCAGTTCTTC | CASSSLLRTSGRGLRNEQFF | TRBV28 | few | TRBJ2-1 | TRBD2
TGTGCCAGCATTAAATTAGGGGACAACAATGAGCAGTTCTTC | CASIKLGDNNEQFF | TRBV27 | many | TRBJ2-1 | NA
TGTGCCAGCAGATCGACAGTAGGGAATAATGAAAAACTGTTCTTT | CASRSTVGNNEKLFF | TRBV2 | few | TRBJ1-4 | NA
TGTGCCAGCAGCGTACCGGGACTAGGCAATGAGCAGTTCTTC | CASSVPGLGNEQFF | TRBV5-5 | NA | TRBJ2-1 | TRBD2
TGTGCCAGCAGTCCGGACTATAATTCACCCCTCCACTTT | CASSPDYNSPLHF | TRBV28 | NA | TRBJ1-6 | NA
TGTGCCAGCAGCCCTCCCCACCGTTCCTACGAGCAGTACTTC | CASSPPHRSYEQYF | TRBV3-1 | NA | TRBJ2-7 | NA
TGCAGTGCTACTCGGGGACTAGCGGGAGACCTCTCCTACAATGAGCAGTTCTTC | CSATRGLAGDLSYNEQFF | TRBV20-1 | NA | TRBJ2-1 | TRBD2
TGCTGTGCTAGAGTCTCGGGGATGTCCACATACAATGAGCAGTTCTTC | CCARVSGMSTYNEQFF | TRBV20-1 | NA | TRBJ2-1 | NA
TGCAGTGCTAGGCAGCGCGTCAGAAAAAATGAGCAGTTCTTC | CSARQRVRKNEQFF | TRBV20-1 | NA | TRBJ2-1 | NA
TGTGCCAGCAGCTTAGCCCAGGTAGCGGACTACAATGAGCAGTTCTTC | CASSLAQVADYNEQFF | TRBV7-9 | NA | TRBJ2-1 | NA
TGTGCCAGCAGCGCCGGACAGAGTTCTGAAGCTTTCTTT | CASSAGQSSEAFF | TRBV7-9 | few | TRBJ1-1 | NA
TGCGCCAGCAGCCAAGTGGGTCACAGGGTCTCTGGAAACACCATATATTTT | CASSQVGHRVSGNTIYF | TRBV4-3 | many | TRBJ1-3 | NA
TGTGCCAGCTCACCACCGGCAGGAATTTCCTACGAGCAGTACTTC | CASSPPAGISYEQYF | TRBV18 | NA | TRBJ2-7 | NA
TGCGCCAGCAGCCAGGGAGGCGGACAGGGTGGTGGGCTGTTTTTT | CASSQGGGQGGGLFF | TRBV4-1 | NA | TRBJ2-2 | TRBD1
TGCGCCAGCAGCCCTTGGTTAGGTGGCAGAGCCTACGAGCAGTACTTC | CASSPWLGGRAYEQYF | TRBV5-1 | few | TRBJ2-7 | NA
TGTGCCAGCAGCTTATACGATAGCGGGAGGGGGTATGAGCAGTTCTTC | CASSLYDSGRGYEQFF | TRBV7-2 | NA | TRBJ2-1 | TRBD2
TGTGCCAGCAGCGAATGGCAGGAAAGCACAGATACGCAGTATTTT | CASSEWQESTDTQYF | TRBV7-9 | NA | TRBJ2-3 | NA
TGCGCCAGCAGCCACGGACTAGCAGGCGGAGCCGGGGAGCTGTTTTTT | CASSHGLAGGAGELFF | TRBV5-1 | few | TRBJ2-2 | TRBD2
TGCGCCAGCAGCTTCTACGCGTACCAAGAGACCCAGTACTTC | CASSFYAYQETQYF | TRBV5-1 | NA | TRBJ2-5 | NA
TGCAGTGCTAGAGAGGGGGCTCAGGAGACCCAGTACTTC | CSAREGAQETQYF | TRBV20-1 | few | TRBJ2-5 | NA
TGTGCCAGCAGCTCTCGGGCGGGGGTAGCGAAGACCTACAATGAGCAGTTCTTC | CASSSRAGVAKTYNEQFF | TRBV11-2 | few | TRBJ2-1 | TRBD2
TGCGCCAGCAGCCAAGATCGACTAGCGGCCCTAAGGGGGGAGCTGTTTTTT | CASSQDRLAALRGELFF | TRBV4-3 | many | TRBJ2-2 | TRBD2
TGTGCCAGCAGTTTTCAGGAGGCGAGGACCGGGGAGCTGTTTTTT | CASSFQEARTGELFF | TRBV12-3/TRBV12-4 | few | TRBJ2-2 | NA